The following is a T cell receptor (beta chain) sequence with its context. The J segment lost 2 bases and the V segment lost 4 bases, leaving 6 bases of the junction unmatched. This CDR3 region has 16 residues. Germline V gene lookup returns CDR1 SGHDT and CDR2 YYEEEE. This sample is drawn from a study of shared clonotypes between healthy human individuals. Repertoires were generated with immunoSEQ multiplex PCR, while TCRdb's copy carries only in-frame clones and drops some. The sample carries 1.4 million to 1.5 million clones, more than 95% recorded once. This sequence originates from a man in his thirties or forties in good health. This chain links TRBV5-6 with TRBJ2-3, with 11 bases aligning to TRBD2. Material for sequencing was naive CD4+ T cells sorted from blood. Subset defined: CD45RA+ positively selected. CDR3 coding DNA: TGTGCCAGCAGCACGACTAGCGGGACGGTCACAGATACGCAGTATTTT. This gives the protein CASSTTSGTVTDTQYF.